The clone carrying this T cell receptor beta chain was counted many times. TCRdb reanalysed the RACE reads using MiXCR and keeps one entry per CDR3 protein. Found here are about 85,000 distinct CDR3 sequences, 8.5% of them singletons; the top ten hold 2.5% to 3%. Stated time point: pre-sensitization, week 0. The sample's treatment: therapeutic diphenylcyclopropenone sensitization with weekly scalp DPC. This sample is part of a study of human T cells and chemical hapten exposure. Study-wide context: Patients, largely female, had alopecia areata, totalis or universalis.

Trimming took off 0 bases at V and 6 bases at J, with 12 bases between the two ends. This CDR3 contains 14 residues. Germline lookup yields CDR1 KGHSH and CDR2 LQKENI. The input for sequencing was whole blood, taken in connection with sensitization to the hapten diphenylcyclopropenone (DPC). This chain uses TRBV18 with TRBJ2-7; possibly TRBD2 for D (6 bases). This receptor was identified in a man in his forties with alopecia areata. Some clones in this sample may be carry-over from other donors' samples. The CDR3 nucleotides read TGTGCCAGCTCACCACCGCAGGGACTTGGCGAGCAGTACTTC. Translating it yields CASSPPQGLGEQYF.